The 27 T cell receptor beta chains in this list originate from one sample, sequenced in a study of cytomegalovirus exposure and HLA in healthy donors (dated by TCRdb to between 2016 and 2019). Receptor libraries were prepared by the immunoSEQ multiplex PCR assay. The multiplex PCR relied on a mix of 60 forward primers for TCR Vbeta segments and 13 reverse primers for TCR Jbeta segments. This is the immuneACCESS table as TCRdb keeps it, with only in-frame sequences that have V and J called. A part of the clones is gone; compared with another copy, unresolved V genes explain less than half, and the rest is unexplained. This sample lists around 110,000 clones; roughly 73% were detected once. The ten largest clones add up to roughly 8.2% of the sample. The sequenced sample consisted of PBMCs. Every receptor here comes from a young man in good health and CMV-seronegative.

The chain combines TRBV28 with TRBJ1-2; 7 bases map to TRBD1. Unmatched junction bases numbered 6, after V lost 10 bases and J lost 4 bases. The germline gives CDR1 MDHEN, CDR2 SYDVKM. The CDR3 loop spans 12 amino acids. The CDR3: CATRTGPYGYTF. The CDR3 nucleotides are TGTGCCACCCGGACAGGACCCTATGGCTACACCTTC.

The CDR3: CAWSMGGEAFF. The CDR3 DNA sequence: TGTGCCTGGAGTATGGGGGGTGAAGCTTTCTTT. The gene calls are TRBV30 and TRBJ1-1, with D tentatively TRBD1 (5 bases). Germline CDR1 reads GTSNPN; CDR2 reads SVGIG (reference sequence). V gave up 2 bases and J gave up 7 bases, with 8 bases separating them. The CDR3 spans 11 residues. The entire variable domain, with the rest obtained from reference TRBV30 and TRBJ1-1, is as follows: SQTIHQWPATLVQPVGSPLSLECTVEGTSNPNLYWYRQAAGRGLQLLFYSVGIGQISSEVPQNLSASRPQDRQFILSSKKLLLSDSGFYLCAWSMGGEAFFGQGTRLTVV.

The V and J genes are TRBV30 and TRBJ1-2, with 9 positions matching TRBD1. CDR1 and CDR2 from the germline V gene are GTSNPN and SVGIG (reference sequence). The CDR3 runs 15 residues. J gave up 4 bases and V 1 base, and 7 bases lay outside the gene matches. In nucleotides, the CDR3 is TGTGCCTGGAGTGCGTACAGGGGGCGGGTCTATGGCTACACCTTC. Amino acids: CAWSAYRGRVYGYTF.

Regarding this clone: This CDR3 is also generated by other DNA sequences in the sample. V and J are TRBV5-1 and TRBJ2-7, with 8 bases that match TRBD1. Per germline, CDR1 SGHRS and CDR2 YFSETQ. V dropped 1 base and J dropped 1; count of bases not matched to a gene: 4. The length of the CDR3 is 15 residues. CDR3 DNA: TGCGCCAGCAGCTTGTTGCAGGGGGCTTCCTACGAGCAGTACTTC. It specifies CASSLLQGASYEQYF.

V is TRBV7-3 and J is TRBJ2-1; 7 bases match TRBD2. Germline V CDR1 and CDR2: SGHTA, FQGTGA. The CDR3 sequence is 14 residues long. Trimming removed 2 bases from V and 8 bases from J; junction bases left unmatched: 6. The CDR3 bases are TGTGCCAGCAGCTTAGGCGGGAGTTTATATGAGCAGTTCTTC. Translation gives CASSLGGSLYEQFF. The full variable domain, its missing parts supplied by reference TRBV7-3 and TRBJ2-1, is GAGVSQTPSNKVTEKGKYVELRCDPISGHTALYWYRQSLGQGPEFLIYFQGTGAADDSGLPNDRFFAVRPEGSVSTLKIQRTERGDSAVYLCASSLGGSLYEQFFGPGTRLTVL.

The rearrangement uses TRBV29-1 and TRBJ2-3, with 8 nucleotides matching TRBD2. Germline V lookup: CDR1 SQVTM, CDR2 ANQGSEA. The CDR3 totals 13 residues. V was clipped by 0 bases and J by 5 bases; unmatched bases: 1. CDR3 in amino acids: CSVEDAGGDTQYF. CDR3 nucleotides: TGCAGCGTTGAAGATGCGGGAGGAGATACGCAGTATTTT.

The V and J genes are TRBV27 and TRBJ2-2; tentatively, D is TRBD1 (5 bases). CDR3 length: 13 residues. Trimming cost V 6 bases and J 4 bases, with 9 bases left between them. CDR1 MNHEY and CDR2 SMNVEV come from the germline V gene (reference sequence). As DNA, the CDR3 is TGTGCCAGCAGACTTCAGGGCACCGGGGAGCTGTTTTTT. Encoded protein: CASRLQGTGELFF.

This sequence joins TRBV28 and TRBJ2-1, with 8 bases aligning to TRBD1. The junction had 4 bases not matched to a gene; V was cut back by 6 bases and J by 0 bases. The CDR3 spans 15 residues. Germline lookup yields CDR1 MDHEN and CDR2 SYDVKM. Written as DNA, the CDR3 is TGTGCCAGCAGCGAGGGACAGGTCTCCTACAATGAGCAGTTCTTC. Translated, it gives CASSEGQVSYNEQFF.

The DNA of the CDR3 is TGCAGCTCCAGGGGCCGGTCCTCGGGCGAGACCCAGTACTTC. Protein: CSSRGRSSGETQYF. The J gene is TRBJ2-5, the V gene TRBV29-1; maybe TRBD1 (6 bases). Per germline, CDR1 SQVTM and CDR2 ANQGSEA. Trimming took 8 bases from V and 5 from J, leaving 21 bases between them. The CDR3 totals 14 residues.

The genes are TRBV28 and TRBJ2-3; D is perhaps TRBD2 (6 bases). Germline lookup yields CDR1 MDHEN and CDR2 SYDVKM. V lost 6 bases to trimming and J lost 1 base, with 14 bases between them. This CDR3 is 15 amino acids long. The chain's CDR3 is CASSVSGEGTDTQYF. The CDR3 DNA is TGTGCCAGCAGCGTGTCGGGAGAAGGCACAGATACGCAGTATTTT.

The chain has TRBV27 and TRBJ2-2, with D hard to call. The V gene lost 3 bases and the J gene lost 6 bases, with 11 bases spanning the gap. The CDR3 is 14 residues long. Germline V gene data show CDR1 as MNHEY and CDR2 as SMNVEV (reference sequence). The CDR3 bases are TGTGCCAGCAGTTTCGAAGCTGTATCCGGGGAGCTGTTTTTT. It specifies CASSFEAVSGELFF.

This sequence joins TRBV5-1 and TRBJ2-7; 8 nucleotides align to TRBD1. The CDR3 contains 13 residues. Germline V gene sequence: CDR1 SGHRS, CDR2 YFSETQ. V lost 2 bases and J lost 3; bases outside the gene matches: 1. CDR3 sequence: CASSFDRGYEQYF. For the CDR3, the DNA is TGCGCCAGCAGCTTTGACAGGGGCTACGAGCAGTACTTC.

The chain employs TRBV5-1 and TRBJ2-7; 12 bases are a match to TRBD1. Germline CDR1 is SGHRS and CDR2 is YFSETQ. J was trimmed by 1 base and V by 4 bases; bases with no gene match: 6. There are 16 residues in the CDR3. In DNA, the CDR3 is TGCGCCAGCAGCCCCGGGACAGGGGGCCCTTCCTACGAGCAGTACTTC. Its protein product is CASSPGTGGPSYEQYF. Full variable domain (remainder filled in from reference TRBV5-1 and TRBJ2-7): KAGVTQTPRYLIKTRGQQVTLSCSPISGHRSVSWYQQTPGQGLQFLFEYFSETQRNKGNFPGRFSGRQFSNSRSEMNVSTLELGDSALYLCASSPGTGGPSYEQYFGPGTRLTVT.

The V and J genes are TRBV25-1 and TRBJ2-1; D might be TRBD1 (6 bases). Trimming took off 1 base at V and 13 bases at J, with 11 bases between the two ends. Germline V gives CDR1 MGHDK, CDR2 SYGVNS. The CDR3 has 12 residues. The CDR3 reads CASSESRGSQFF. The CDR3 DNA follows: TGTGCCAGCAGTGAATCGAGGGGGAGCCAGTTCTTC.

DNA for the CDR3: TGTGCCAGCAGCCCAATCGGGGGAGAGCCAGGGGATACGCAGTATTTT. This gives the protein CASSPIGGEPGDTQYF. The chain employs TRBV28 and TRBJ2-3, with D perhaps TRBD2 (6 bases). The CDR3 is made up of 16 amino acids. CDR1 is MDHEN and CDR2 is SYDVKM in the germline V gene. Trimming took 6 bases from V and 6 from J, leaving 22 bases between them.

The chain is built from TRBV6-4 and TRBJ2-7, with D uncertain. The length of the CDR3 is 12 residues. Deletions cut 4 bases from V and 2 bases from J, with 6 bases between. Looked up from germline, CDR1 is MRHNA and CDR2 is SNTAGT. Here the CDR3 DNA reads TGTGCCAGCAGTGCCACAGCCTACGAGCAGTACTTC. Protein sequence: CASSATAYEQYF.

The chain recombines TRBV6-5 with TRBJ1-2, with D unclear. In germline, CDR1 is MNHEY, CDR2 SVGAGI. V lost 4 bases and J lost 2, with 5 bases in between. The CDR3 extends over 12 amino acids. CDR3 coding DNA: TGTGCCAGCAGTTTTCAAAACTATGGCTACACCTTC. Translating it yields CASSFQNYGYTF.

The gene calls are TRBV11-2 and TRBJ2-7; no definite D call. CDR3 size: 13 residues. The germline V and J ends were trimmed by 3 bases and 0 bases, with 6 bases remaining between them. The germline gives CDR1 SGHAT, CDR2 FQNNGV. The CDR3 sequence: CASSFVSSYEQYF. The CDR3 DNA sequence: TGTGCCAGCAGCTTTGTGAGCTCCTACGAGCAGTACTTC.

The chain couples TRBV7-8 to TRBJ2-7, with 10 bases aligning to TRBD1. The CDR3 extends over 15 amino acids. J gave up 5 bases and V 4 bases, and 8 bases lay outside the gene matches. The V gene's germline CDR1 is SGHVS and CDR2 FQNEAQ. The CDR3 nucleotides read TGTGCCAGCAGCTCGGACAGGGGGTGGTTCGACGAGCAGTACTTC. This codes for CASSSDRGWFDEQYF.

This chain connects TRBV5-1 to TRBJ2-5; TRBD2 aligns across 16 bases. The CDR3 runs to 17 residues. V was pared by 4 bases and J by 3 bases, with 6 bases of the junction left unmatched. From germline, CDR1 is SGHRS and CDR2 YFSETQ. CDR3 loop: CASSPGTSGGAEETQYF. The CDR3 DNA reads as TGCGCCAGCAGCCCGGGGACTAGCGGGGGGGCCGAAGAGACCCAGTACTTC.

In this sample, this clone turned up a few times. The rearrangement joins TRBV10-3 to TRBJ1-1, with D maybe TRBD1 (5 bases). The CDR3 is 13 residues long. V lost 6 bases, J lost 5 bases, and 13 bases lay in between. Germline CDR1 reads ENHRY; CDR2 reads SYGVKD. The chain's CDR3 is CAISAQVDTEAFF. In nucleotides, the CDR3 is TGTGCCATCAGCGCACAGGTGGATACTGAAGCTTTCTTT.

This clone was detected only once. V and J are TRBV11-3 and TRBJ2-3; 8 nucleotides line up with TRBD2. J gave up 4 bases and V 3 bases, and 3 bases lay outside the gene matches. In germline, CDR1 is SGHNT, CDR2 YENEEA. The CDR3 consists of 14 residues. The CDR3 region is CASSLGLGPDTQYF. The CDR3 DNA reads as TGTGCCAGCAGCTTGGGACTAGGCCCAGATACGCAGTATTTT.

V usage is TRBV28 and J usage is TRBJ2-2; TRBD1 matches 12 bases. The CDR3 consists of 18 residues. Looked up from germline, CDR1 is MDHEN and CDR2 is SYDVKM. V was pared by 3 bases and J by 7 bases, with 12 bases of the junction left unmatched. The CDR3 protein is CASSFPNPGTGGGGELFF. CDR3 in DNA: TGTGCCAGCAGTTTCCCCAACCCCGGGACAGGGGGCGGCGGGGAGCTGTTTTTT.

This clone was recorded once. V is TRBV30 and J is TRBJ2-5; 9 bases line up with TRBD2. Trimming cost V 5 bases and J 5 bases; bases outside gene matches: 9. The CDR3 runs to 14 residues. Germline V gene data show CDR1 as GTSNPN and CDR2 as SVGIG (reference sequence). CDR3 sequence (DNA): TGTGCCTGGGGGGTAGCGGGAGACGGGGAGACCCAGTACTTC. It codes for CAWGVAGDGETQYF.

The V call is TRBV10-3, the J call TRBJ1-1, with D possibly matching TRBD1 (6 bases). Germline V CDR1 and CDR2: ENHRY, SYGVKD. With 8 bases removed from V and 4 bases from J, the gap between germline ends came to 23 bases. CDR3 length: 16 amino acids. CDR3 sequence: CAIGGSGGRRGTEAFF. The CDR3 nucleotides are TGTGCCATCGGGGGATCGGGGGGGCGAAGGGGCACTGAAGCTTTCTTT.

The chain carries TRBV27 and TRBJ2-3, with D possibly being TRBD2 (7 bases). This CDR3 comprises 15 residues. V was trimmed by 0 bases and J by 5 bases, leaving 12 bases between them. Looked up from germline, CDR1 is MNHEY and CDR2 is SMNVEV (reference sequence). The CDR3 sequence is CASSLSGGAGDTQYF. In DNA form, the CDR3 reads TGTGCCAGCAGTTTATCAGGGGGGGCCGGAGATACGCAGTATTTT.

V usage is TRBV2 and J usage is TRBJ2-1, with a possible D match to TRBD1 (6 bases). The germline V gene encodes CDR1 SNHLY and CDR2 FYNNEI. V gave up 7 bases and J gave up 3 bases, with 16 bases separating them. This CDR3 has 15 amino acids. The CDR3 sequence is CASTVGRGNYNEQFF. DNA for the CDR3: TGTGCCAGCACGGTAGGCAGGGGAAACTACAATGAGCAGTTCTTC.